The rows below give T cell receptor beta chains drawn from one sample of a study of early T cells in non-severe SARS-CoV-2 infection. Each CDR3 protein gets one entry after TCRdb re-called the 5' RACE reads with MiXCR. The sample shows about 77,000 distinct CDR3 sequences, around 16% of them seen only once. The sample consisted of whole blood. Every receptor here comes from an adult who was a healthcare worker with PCR-confirmed SARS-CoV-2 infection or an uninfected control (not recorded which). CDR3s include the opening cysteine and the closing phenylalanine or tryptophan. Each record gives: V gene, J gene, clone size, D gene, CDR3 DNA, CDR3 protein. The D gene is left open where the match is weak. Expanded clones get a size class; other rows say once, few or many, or leave the size out.

v_gene: TRBV24-1; j_gene: TRBJ2-1; abundance: .; d_gene: TRBD2; CDR3nt: TGTGCCACCAGTGAGTCGGGACTAGCGGGAGTTAATGAGCAGTTCTTC; CDR3aa: CATSESGLAGVNEQFF
v_gene: TRBV5-5; j_gene: TRBJ1-2; abundance: few; d_gene: .; CDR3nt: TGTGCCAGCAGCTTGGATAAAGATGGCTACACCTTC; CDR3aa: CASSLDKDGYTF
v_gene: TRBV6-5; j_gene: TRBJ2-1; abundance: few; d_gene: TRBD2; CDR3nt: TGTGCCAGCAGTTATGACCGGAGACTAGCGGGGCCCTACAATGAGCAGTTCTTC; CDR3aa: CASSYDRRLAGPYNEQFF
v_gene: TRBV29-1; j_gene: TRBJ2-7; abundance: few; d_gene: .; CDR3nt: TGCAGCGTTCAGAGGGGGGACCGCCCCTACGAGCAGTACTTC; CDR3aa: CSVQRGDRPYEQYF
v_gene: TRBV4-2; j_gene: TRBJ2-3; abundance: few; d_gene: .; CDR3nt: TGTGCCAGCAGCCAAGCGGGGGTCCAATCGGCGGGTACGCAGTATTTT; CDR3aa: CASSQAGVQSAGTQYF
v_gene: TRBV7-6; j_gene: TRBJ2-1; abundance: few; d_gene: TRBD2; CDR3nt: TGTGCCAGCAGCTTAGCGCGGGGGGCCTCTTCGGGTGAGCAGTTCTTC; CDR3aa: CASSLARGASSGEQFF
v_gene: TRBV5-1; j_gene: TRBJ2-5; abundance: once; d_gene: TRBD2; CDR3nt: TGCGCCAGCAGCTTCCGAGGGAGGGCCGAAGAGACCCAGTACTTC; CDR3aa: CASSFRGRAEETQYF
v_gene: TRBV6-6; j_gene: TRBJ1-6; abundance: few; d_gene: .; CDR3nt: TGTGCCAGCAGTTACGACAGTAATTCACCCCTCCACTTT; CDR3aa: CASSYDSNSPLHF
v_gene: TRBV24-1; j_gene: TRBJ2-1; abundance: few; d_gene: TRBD2; CDR3nt: TGTGCCACCAGTGGCCGGACTAGCGGGAGCTCCTACAATGAGCAGTTCTTC; CDR3aa: CATSGRTSGSSYNEQFF
v_gene: TRBV5-1; j_gene: TRBJ2-3; abundance: .; d_gene: TRBD2; CDR3nt: TGCGCCAGCAGCTTGAGGGCGGGAGAGAGAGATACGCAGTATTTT; CDR3aa: CASSLRAGERDTQYF
v_gene: TRBV5-1; j_gene: TRBJ1-1; abundance: few; d_gene: TRBD1; CDR3nt: TGCGCCAGCAGCTTGGAGACAGGGGGAGCTTTCTTT; CDR3aa: CASSLETGGAFF
v_gene: TRBV10-2; j_gene: TRBJ2-3; abundance: few; d_gene: .; CDR3nt: TGCGCCAGCAGTGAGTGGAGCTACACAGATACGCAGTATTTT; CDR3aa: CASSEWSYTDTQYF
v_gene: TRBV19; j_gene: TRBJ2-1; abundance: .; d_gene: .; CDR3nt: TGTGCCAGTAGCCGGGACTTAAGGGGTGAGCAGTTCTTC; CDR3aa: CASSRDLRGEQFF
v_gene: TRBV7-3; j_gene: TRBJ2-2; abundance: .; d_gene: TRBD1; CDR3nt: TGTGCCAGCAGTCCGACAGGGAGTACCGGGGAGCTGTTTTTT; CDR3aa: CASSPTGSTGELFF
v_gene: TRBV6-5; j_gene: TRBJ1-6; abundance: few; d_gene: .; CDR3nt: TGTGCCAGCAGTCAAACACCCGTTGACCAGGGTTATTCACCCCTCCACTTT; CDR3aa: CASSQTPVDQGYSPLHF
v_gene: TRBV7-2; j_gene: TRBJ2-5; abundance: few; d_gene: TRBD2; CDR3nt: TGTGCCAGCAGCCGACTAGCGGGGGCCTTCCAAGAGACCCAGTACTTC; CDR3aa: CASSRLAGAFQETQYF
v_gene: TRBV3-1; j_gene: TRBJ1-2; abundance: few; d_gene: .; CDR3nt: TGTGCCAGCCGTGCAGGCTCCTATGGCTACACCTTC; CDR3aa: CASRAGSYGYTF
v_gene: TRBV5-5; j_gene: TRBJ1-6; abundance: .; d_gene: TRBD1; CDR3nt: TGTGCCAGCAGCTTGGGGACAGGGAATAATTCACCCCTCCACTTT; CDR3aa: CASSLGTGNNSPLHF
v_gene: TRBV6-2/TRBV6-3; j_gene: TRBJ1-5; abundance: .; d_gene: .; CDR3nt: TGTGCCAGCAGTTCTTGGGCCGGGACGAGAGGCAATCAGCCCCAGCATTTT; CDR3aa: CASSSWAGTRGNQPQHF
v_gene: TRBV5-4; j_gene: TRBJ1-5; abundance: .; d_gene: .; CDR3nt: TGTGCCAGCAGCTTACCAGATCAGCCCCAGCATTTT; CDR3aa: CASSLPDQPQHF
v_gene: TRBV7-2; j_gene: TRBJ2-1; abundance: few; d_gene: TRBD2; CDR3nt: TGTGCCAGCAGCTTGGGACTAGTCAATGAGCAGTTCTTC; CDR3aa: CASSLGLVNEQFF
v_gene: TRBV9; j_gene: TRBJ2-7; abundance: many; d_gene: .; CDR3nt: TGTGCCAGCAGCTCACAGGATCTTGCCGAGCAGTACTTC; CDR3aa: CASSSQDLAEQYF
v_gene: TRBV19; j_gene: TRBJ2-7; abundance: .; d_gene: .; CDR3nt: TGTGCCAGTACCGACCCGCCAGGGGTCGAGCAGTACTTC; CDR3aa: CASTDPPGVEQYF
v_gene: TRBV3-1; j_gene: TRBJ1-5; abundance: few; d_gene: .; CDR3nt: TGTGCCAGCAGCGGAGGCGCGGGGAACCAGCCCCAGCATTTT; CDR3aa: CASSGGAGNQPQHF
v_gene: TRBV27; j_gene: TRBJ1-1; abundance: many; d_gene: .; CDR3nt: TGTGCCAGCAGTTACGATCGTTGGGGGGCTGAAGCTTTCTTT; CDR3aa: CASSYDRWGAEAFF
v_gene: TRBV7-2; j_gene: TRBJ2-1; abundance: .; d_gene: .; CDR3nt: TGTGTCAGCAGCTTAGGAGGGGGATCCTACAATGAGCAGTTCTTC; CDR3aa: CVSSLGGGSYNEQFF
v_gene: TRBV7-9; j_gene: TRBJ2-1; abundance: .; d_gene: .; CDR3nt: TGTGCCAGCAGCTTACCCCAGGCGGGGTATAACTATGAGCAGTTCTTC; CDR3aa: CASSLPQAGYNYEQFF
v_gene: TRBV3-1; j_gene: TRBJ1-2; abundance: few; d_gene: TRBD1; CDR3nt: TGTGCCAGCAGCCACCTGGGACAGGGGGCATGGTATGGCTACACCTTC; CDR3aa: CASSHLGQGAWYGYTF
v_gene: TRBV4-2; j_gene: TRBJ2-3; abundance: few; d_gene: TRBD2; CDR3nt: TGTGCCAGCAGCCAAGTGAGCGGGAGGGCAGATACGCAGTATTTT; CDR3aa: CASSQVSGRADTQYF